The rows below give T cell receptor beta chains drawn from one sample of a study of blood T cell repertoires in COVID-19. Sequencing used immunoSEQ multiplex PCR; TCRdb keeps in-frame clones, though not all of them. The table lists about 220,000 clones, approximately 85% of them singletons. Material: peripheral blood. The receptors stem from a woman between 70 and 85 years old with COVID-19, enrolled during active disease. The CDR3 runs from the conserved cysteine through the conserved F or W. A D gene is named only where the DNA matches it firmly. Rows may omit the clone size; those that give it use once, few, many or a size class.

cdr3_aa cdr3_nt clone_size v_call cdr3_length j_call d_call
CASSLLYRENSPLHF TGTGCCAGCAGCTTATTGTACAGGGAGAATTCACCCCTCCACTTT - TRBV11-2 15 TRBJ1-6 -
CASSYSRTGDNSPLHF TGTGCCAGCAGTTACTCGCGGACAGGGGATAATTCACCCCTCCACTTT - TRBV6-5 16 TRBJ1-6 TRBD1
CASSLKGGTANEKLFF TGTGCCAGCAGCCTTAAGGGCGGGACAGCTAATGAAAAACTGTTTTTT - TRBV4-2 16 TRBJ1-4 TRBD1
CASSFGTGTGNTIYF TGTGCCAGCAGCTTCGGGACAGGGACCGGAAACACCATATATTTT - TRBV5-6 15 TRBJ1-3 TRBD1
CASSLISRISNEQFF TGTGCCAGCAGTTTGATTTCGAGGATTAGTAATGAGCAGTTCTTC - TRBV7-9 15 TRBJ2-1 -
CASSRLATYEQYF TGTGCCAGCTCCAGACTAGCTACCTACGAGCAGTACTTC - TRBV18 13 TRBJ2-7 TRBD2
CASSLSGRDEQFF TGTGCCAGCAGTTTATCTGGCAGGGATGAGCAGTTCTTC - TRBV27 13 TRBJ2-1 -
CASSGLVGTGELFF TGTGCCAGCAGCGGACTAGTCGGGACCGGGGAGCTGTTTTTT - TRBV5-4 14 TRBJ2-2 TRBD2
CAISTTSASSYEQYF TGTGCCATCAGCACTACTAGCGCCTCCTCCTACGAGCAGTACTTC few TRBV10-3 15 TRBJ2-7 TRBD2
CASSSIAVVETQYF TGTGCCAGCAGCTCCATTGCGGTAGTCGAGACCCAGTACTTC - TRBV7-9 14 TRBJ2-5 -